Detailed here is one TCR beta chain. This clonotype turned up a few times. Its antigen is unknown. No base qualities exist here, and no much larger clone lies one base off it. Only healthy Caucasian donors were included. The twin cohort comprised three pairs of female monozygotic twins, all aged about 18 to 29 years. Positive isolation kits from Invitrogen were used to isolate CD4+ and CD8+ T cell populations. Library preparation employed 5' RACE. TCRdb names Illumina HiSeq 2000 as the instrument used. A universal primer binding site was added through template switching, and the final cDNA carried a unique molecular identifier so that TCR cDNA molecules could be counted accurately. Specific primers in the conserved constant-segment region were used to synthesize first-strand cDNA for TCR alpha and beta chains. To control for contamination, each cDNA library was double barcoded with a SMART-Mk sample barcode plus Illumina barcodes. TruSeq adapter sequences, together with Illumina sample barcodes, were added in two successive PCR steps. The TCR alpha and beta cDNA libraries were sequenced on the Illumina HiSeq platform using custom primers. Concerning the study's data processing: MiGEC was used to process raw reads and extract unique molecular identifiers, and MiXCR was used to find CDR3 positions. For each individual, recombination models were inferred using an EM algorithm with the repgenHMM and IGoR tools. Shared clonotypes were analyzed with the tcR package in R, and sharing was normalized by the product of cloneset sizes. To study raw recombination without the effects of thymic and clonal selection, out-of-frame nonproductive sequences were analyzed. Using fastp at Q25 and MiXCR, TCRdb reprocessed the public reads and kept productive beta chains. Entries that share a CDR3 protein sequence are merged under the most common genes and DNA. The V and J calls here are based on TCRdb, not the publication. Across this sample there are 500,000 to 550,000 distinct CDR3 sequences, with roughly 21% seen only once. In total, the top ten clones hold about 0.93% of the sample.

This specimen belongs to a study of identical twins (dated by TCRdb to 2016 to 2017). Background on the whole study: TCR alpha and beta repertoires from monozygotic twins, unrelated adults of various ages and cord blood were deep-sequenced to test whether fetal clonotypes persist. To rule out contamination, replicate twin experiments were performed at different times with different library preparation protocols. On the study overall, not on this receptor specifically: Abundant cord blood beta clonotypes carried fewer insertions; young adult naive repertoires showed a weaker similar trend, while memory repertoires showed none. Compared with coincidental sharing between unrelated individuals, out-of-frame TCR alpha sequences shared between twins showed an excess of sequences with low generation probability. Because the same donors could not be followed over many years, the conclusions depended on cross-sectional statistical analysis. In monozygotic twins, out-of-frame TCR alpha sharing was systematically underestimated by recombination models, although the models agreed with sharing between unrelated individuals. Zero-insertion analyses could be partly confounded by invariant T cells such as MAIT and iNKT, although diverse VJ usage argued against such confounding for most clonotypes. A weaker excess of twin sharing was found in beta out-of-frame sequences because the signal-to-noise ratio was lowered by fewer shared sequences.

V is pruned by 4 bases and J by 5 bases, leaving 8 bases of the junction without a gene match. The germline V gene gives CDR1 as SGHRS and CDR2 as YFSETQ. There are 16 amino acids in the CDR3, from cysteine to phenylalanine inclusive. The DNA shown is the 48-base CDR3, in frame from base 1. This same sample was also part of a study on T cells expressing NK-cell markers. The second source states: Several donors provided sorted CD3+CD56+NKG2C+, CD3+CD56+NKG2C- and CD3+CD56-NKG2C+ T-cell subsets, whose TCR beta-chain repertoires were profiled. Of the eight sequenced donors, seven were found to be HCMV-seropositive and one was found to be HCMV-seronegative. In several experiments an anti-gammadeltaTCR antibody was added to restrict sorting to alphabetaTCR-expressing T cells. In a handful of donors, the dominant CD3+CD56+NKG2C+ clonotypes were found to rank among the top 10 CD8+ clonotypes and to make up roughly 1.0-8% of CD8+ T cells. Those dominant clonotypes were again the most abundant among CD3+CD56-NKG2C+ cells in a few donors, at about 25-60.1%. It remained unclear whether the expanded NKG2C-expressing T cell clones were specific for HCMV antigens. Randomly selected healthy volunteers, three men and five women, were used as the eight sequenced donors. HCMV serostatus was determined by detecting HCMV-specific IgG in serum with a commercial ELISA kit. MIGEC handled demultiplexing of the reads and grouping by UMI, while MiTCR was used to assemble and quantify clonotypes. Only TCR cDNA sequences supported by at least two reads were kept to exclude erroneous sequences. Downstream repertoire analysis used the tcR package, and clonotypes were matched across fractions by CDR3 nucleotide sequence plus V segment. VDJmatch was used to annotate antigen specificity against VDJdb, with one amino acid substitution in CDR3 permitted.

The sequence is built from TRBV5-1 and TRBJ2-2; 10 of the junction bases match TRBD2. This sequence originates from a woman aged 18-29 years in good health. Sequencing was done on a sample of CD4+ T cells sorted from blood. The DNA reads as follows: TGCGCCAGCAGCGAACGGTCAGCGGGGGGGACCGGGGAGCTGTTTTTT. Translated, this is CASSERSAGGTGELFF. With the portions outside the CDR3 filled from the reference TRBV5-1 and TRBJ2-2 genes, the complete variable region becomes KAGVTQTPRYLIKTRGQQVTLSCSPISGHRSVSWYQQTPGQGLQFLFEYFSETQRNKGNFPGRFSGRQFSNSRSEMNVSTLELGDSALYLCASSERSAGGTGELFFGEGSRLTVL.